The text below deals with one TCR beta chain. The antigen is not known. The identical CDR3 is also encoded by other nucleotide sequences in the sample. This entry is derived from a study of beta chain features in type 1 diabetes. General study findings and limits: Lower insertion and higher deletion counts appeared at VDJ junctions in type 1 diabetes patients. The study found that naive, central memory and Treg TCRB repertoires appeared more similar in patients than in healthy donors. For Type 1 diabetes patients, all four CD4+ subsets carried TCRB CDR3s that were moderately but significantly shorter.

Investigators reverse transcribed all isolated RNA, so they sequenced expressed TCRB transcripts. Measured with immunoSEQ multiplex PCR; TCRdb has only the in-frame clones, and not every one. The data contain over 650,000 clones, around 15% of them singletons. A CD45RO/CCR7/CD25/CD127/CD95/CD27 panel sorted naive, central memory, regulatory and stem cell-like memory CD4+ cells. There are 14 residues in the CDR3. Germline V gene sequence: CDR1 GTSNPN, CDR2 SVGIG (reference sequence). V was clipped by 0 bases and J by 0 bases, with 8 bases between them. The chain combines TRBV30 with TRBJ1-1; perhaps TRBD1 as D (5 bases). Sequenced sample: naive CD4+ T cells from blood. This TCR was sampled from a man aged 18-30 years with type 1 diabetes. CDR3 nucleotides: TGTGCCTGGAGTGTCCAGGGTATGAACACTGAAGCTTTCTTT. This sequence encodes CAWSVQGMNTEAFF. Complete variable domain (other parts from reference TRBV30 and TRBJ1-1): SQTIHQWPATLVQPVGSPLSLECTVEGTSNPNLYWYRQAAGRGLQLLFYSVGIGQISSEVPQNLSASRPQDRQFILSSKKLLLSDSGFYLCAWSVQGMNTEAFFGQGTRLTVV.